A single sample is the source of the 31 T cell receptor beta chains below, sequenced in a study of T cells after yellow fever vaccination. TCRdb reprocessed the 5' RACE reads via MiXCR and lists one record per CDR3 protein. The data contain around 530,000 distinct CDR3 sequences, around 16% of them seen just once; the ten biggest clones take up around 15%. Sequenced material: PBMCs, taken less than 6 days after the first yellow fever vaccination. These receptor sequences come from a man aged 18 to 35 who received the YFV17D yellow fever vaccine.

There are a few counts of this clonotype. The chain employs TRBV5-1 and TRBJ1-1; D is unresolved. Germline loops: CDR1 SGHRS, CDR2 YFSETQ. The CDR3 loop spans 14 amino acids. Trimming shortened V by 1 base and J by 0 bases, and 7 bases separated the two germline ends. CDR3 bases: TGCGCCAGCAGCTTGTTCAATTTGAACACTGAAGCTTTCTTT. It codes for CASSLFNLNTEAFF.

This clonotype was detected only a few times. V is TRBV18 and J is TRBJ1-5; 9 bases map to TRBD1. The CDR3 covers 16 residues. V shed 2 bases, J shed 6 bases, and the junction held 8 bases outside the gene matches. Germline CDR1 reads KGHSH; CDR2 reads LQKENI. The CDR3 coding sequence is TGTGCCAGCTCACCAGGCGGAACAGGGGGCCTTCAGCCCCAGCATTTT. This codes for CASSPGGTGGLQPQHF.

The chain is built from TRBV11-3 and TRBJ2-7; 9 bases agree with TRBD1. CDR3 length: 17 amino acids. With 3 bases clipped from V and 4 bases from J, the junction kept 13 bases outside the gene matches. CDR1 and CDR2 (germline): SGHNT, YENEEA. CDR3 protein: CASSFGGTGIILYEQYV. Here the CDR3 DNA reads TGTGCCAGCAGCTTTGGGGGGACAGGGATTATTTTGTACGAGCAGTACGTC.

This clonotype was counted between two and nine times. The V and J genes are TRBV5-1 and TRBJ1-4; D gene uncertain. Germline V gives CDR1 SGHRS, CDR2 YFSETQ. The CDR3 is 14 amino acids. Trimming pared 3 bases from V and 4 bases from J, leaving 10 bases between. CDR3 coding DNA: TGCGCCAGCAGCTCGAAGGAGGGTAATGAAAAACTGTTTTTT. Protein sequence: CASSSKEGNEKLFF.

This clonotype has just a few counts. The CDR3 sequence is CASSVTSGGVADTQYF. Here the CDR3 DNA reads TGTGCCAGCAGCGTTACTAGCGGGGGAGTTGCAGATACGCAGTATTTT. J is TRBJ2-3 and V is TRBV7-2, with TRBD2 identical over 11 bases. From germline, CDR1 is SGHTA and CDR2 FQGNSA. The V and J ends lost 5 bases and 4 bases, in that order; junction bases with no gene match: 8. The CDR3 totals 16 residues.

This clonotype has just a few counts. The CDR3 spells CSARDRYTGSTDTQYF. DNA for the CDR3: TGCAGTGCTAGAGATAGGTACACAGGGAGCACAGATACGCAGTATTTT. J is TRBJ2-3 and V is TRBV20-1, with D possibly matching TRBD1 (6 bases). The CDR3 runs to 16 residues. Germline CDR1 reads DFQATT; CDR2 reads SNEGSKA (reference sequence). Trimming took 0 bases from V and 0 from J, leaving 13 bases between them.

The CDR3 loop reads CASRPGTATNEKLFF. CDR3 nucleotide sequence: TGTGCCAGCAGACCCGGGACAGCAACTAATGAAAAACTGTTTTTT. The chain joins TRBV28 to TRBJ1-4, with 7 positions matching TRBD1. The ends lost 6 bases at V and 0 bases at J; junction bases unmatched: 4. Germline V gives CDR1 MDHEN, CDR2 SYDVKM. This CDR3 contains 15 residues.

This CDR3 is CASSLAEFWSVETQYF. CDR3 DNA sequence: TGTGCCAGCAGCTTAGCGGAATTTTGGTCGGTGGAGACCCAGTACTTC. The gene calls are TRBV7-2 and TRBJ2-5; D gene unclear. Trimming cost V 0 bases and J 5 bases, with 16 bases left between them. Germline V CDR1 and CDR2: SGHTA, FQGNSA. This CDR3 is built from 16 residues.

The sample holds a few counts of this clonotype. The chain couples TRBV29-1 to TRBJ2-2; 7 nucleotides match TRBD2. Germline V gene data show CDR1 as SQVTM and CDR2 as ANQGSEA. CDR3 length: 14 amino acids. V shed 4 bases, J shed 7 bases, and the junction held 9 bases outside the gene matches. CDR3 bases: TGCAGCGTTGGAGAGCTAGCGGAACACGGGGAGCTGTTTTTT. Translating gives CSVGELAEHGELFF.

Only a few counts were recorded for this clonotype. J is TRBJ2-3 and V is TRBV11-1; a possible D gene is TRBD2 (6 bases). Trimming stripped 6 bases from V and 1 base from J, with 23 bases between. Germline CDR1 SGHAT, CDR2 FQDESV (reference sequence). The CDR3 sequence is 18 residues long. CDR3 in amino acids: CASSSTLATSPGTDTQYF. The CDR3, as DNA: TGTGCCAGCAGTTCTACCCTTGCTACTAGCCCCGGCACAGATACGCAGTATTTT.

The chain carries TRBV7-2 and TRBJ1-5; tentative D call: TRBD1 (5 bases). CDR3 length: 13 amino acids. V shed 7 bases and J shed 6 bases, with 13 bases lying between them. Germline values: CDR1 SGHTA, CDR2 FQGNSA. The CDR3 protein is CASTEQAGQPQHF. The CDR3 DNA reads TGTGCCAGCACCGAACAGGCGGGTCAGCCCCAGCATTTT.

This chain connects TRBV4-2 to TRBJ2-5; D might be TRBD2 (5 bases). Between the trimmed V and J ends, which lost 2 bases and 3 bases, there was a span of 10 bases. The germline gives CDR1 LGHNA, CDR2 YNFKEQ. The CDR3 extends over 14 amino acids. The CDR3 sequence: CASSQTLVEETQYF. The CDR3 DNA reads as TGTGCCAGCAGCCAAACACTAGTCGAAGAGACCCAGTACTTC.

The V and J genes are TRBV20-1 and TRBJ2-1, with D uncertain. V was cut by 6 bases and J by 4 bases, with 19 bases left in between. Germline-derived CDR1 and CDR2 are DFQATT and SNEGSKA (reference sequence). This CDR3 is 15 amino acids long. CDR3 in amino acids: CSATDGTVAYNEQFF. In DNA form, the CDR3 reads TGCAGTGCCACGGACGGAACGGTCGCTTACAATGAGCAGTTCTTC.

This chain links TRBV15 with TRBJ2-1; no firm D call. V was clipped by 6 bases and J by 6 bases, with 18 bases between them. The V gene's germline CDR1 is LNHNV and CDR2 YYDKDF (reference sequence). The CDR3 is 15 amino acids. CDR3 coding DNA: TGTGCCACCAGAAGTGGTCCCCAAGTGAGCAATGAGCAGTTCTTC. The encoded protein is CATRSGPQVSNEQFF.

This clonotype has a handful of counts. This chain links TRBV7-6 with TRBJ2-1; 7 nucleotides align to TRBD2. The trim removed 1 base at V and 0 bases at J, leaving 9 bases unmatched. The CDR3 consists of 18 residues. Germline CDR1 and CDR2: SGHVS and FNYEAQ. The CDR3 region has the DNA TGTGCCAGCAGCTTAGTGAGCGGGGCCCACAACTCCTACAATGAGCAGTTCTTC. Encoded protein: CASSLVSGAHNSYNEQFF. Supplemented by reference TRBV7-6 and TRBJ2-1, the full variable domain reads GAGVSQSPRYKVTKRGQDVALRCDPISGHVSLYWYRQALGQGPEFLTYFNYEAQQDKSGLPNDRFSAERPEGSISTLTIQRTEQRDSAMYRCASSLVSGAHNSYNEQFFGPGTRLTVL.

This chain joins TRBV29-1 and TRBJ2-2, with D hard to call. The CDR3 is 12 amino acids. V lost 5 bases to trimming and J lost 4 bases, with 8 bases between them. Germline V gene lookup returns CDR1 SQVTM and CDR2 ANQGSEA. The CDR3 spells CSVLPITGELFF. DNA for the CDR3: TGCAGCGTTCTCCCGATCACCGGGGAGCTGTTTTTT.

The chain recombines TRBV29-1 with TRBJ1-1; TRBD1 agrees at 8 bases. The CDR3 is made up of 13 amino acids. The V segment lost 0 bases and the J segment 5 bases; nucleotides outside the gene matches: 2. Germline V gene lookup returns CDR1 SQVTM and CDR2 ANQGSEA. CDR3 sequence reads: CSVEDGTGTEAFF. The CDR3 nucleotides read TGCAGCGTTGAAGATGGGACAGGTACTGAAGCTTTCTTT. Complete variable domain (other parts from reference TRBV29-1 and TRBJ1-1): SAVISQKPSRDICQRGTSLTIQCQVDSQVTMMFWYRQQPGQSLTLIATANQGSEATYESGFVIDKFPISRPNLTFSTLTVSNMSPEDSSIYLCSVEDGTGTEAFFGQGTRLTVV.

This clonotype appeared many times. The V call is TRBV29-1, the J call TRBJ2-1, with a weak D call TRBD2 (7 bases). The CDR3 loop spans 13 amino acids. Trimming stripped 5 bases from V and 7 bases from J, with 15 bases between. CDR1 is SQVTM, CDR2 ANQGSEA, per germline. CDR3 bases: TGCAGCGTTTGGGGGGGCCACGGGAATGAGCAGTTCTTC. This translates into CSVWGGHGNEQFF.

This clonotype was counted between two and nine times. V gene TRBV6-2 or TRBV6-3 combines with J gene TRBJ2-7; tentative D call: TRBD1 (6 bases). V shed 0 bases and J shed 3 bases, with 12 bases lying between them. The CDR3 runs to 15 residues. The germline gives CDR1 MNHEY, CDR2 SVGEGT. The CDR3 DNA follows: TGTGCCAGCAGTTACTCTGGGGACACCTTCTACGAGCAGTACTTC. Its translation is CASSYSGDTFYEQYF.

This clonotype has just a few counts. This sequence joins TRBV28 and TRBJ2-7, with D hard to call. Germline values: CDR1 MDHEN, CDR2 SYDVKM. This CDR3 has 12 amino acids. The V end was cut by 8 bases, the J end by 6 bases, with 14 bases between. The CDR3 region is CASGKGFGEQYF. CDR3 nucleotide sequence: TGTGCCAGCGGAAAGGGATTTGGCGAGCAGTACTTC.

This clonotype occurred a few times. The rearrangement uses TRBV20-1 and TRBJ2-3, with D hard to call. The germline gives CDR1 DFQATT, CDR2 SNEGSKA (reference sequence). Trimming shortened V by 8 bases and J by 4 bases, and 19 bases separated the two germline ends. The CDR3 has 14 amino acids. The CDR3 here is CSQSYSPPSDTQYF. CDR3 DNA: TGCAGTCAATCTTACTCCCCTCCCTCAGATACGCAGTATTTT.

J is TRBJ1-1 and V is TRBV5-5; D gene uncertain. The germline V and J ends were trimmed by 0 bases and 2 bases, with 11 bases remaining between them. The CDR3 consists of 15 residues. CDR1 is SGHKS, CDR2 YYEKEE, per germline (reference sequence). CDR3 coding DNA: TGTGCCAGCAGCTTGGTAAGGGTTTATAACACTGAAGCTTTCTTT. Translating gives CASSLVRVYNTEAFF.

This sequence joins TRBV5-6 and TRBJ1-5; D remains unclear. The V gene lost 4 bases and the J gene lost 9 bases, with 14 bases spanning the gap. The CDR3 is 13 residues long. Looked up from germline, CDR1 is SGHDT and CDR2 is YYEEEE. CDR3 coding DNA: TGTGCCAGCAGCCTGGGCCGGGTAGGGCCCCAGCATTTT. It is translated as CASSLGRVGPQHF.

This clonotype appeared a single time. V is TRBV7-9 and J is TRBJ1-1; 8 nucleotides align to TRBD1. CDR1 is SEHNR, CDR2 FQNEAQ, per germline (reference sequence). The V segment lost 5 bases and the J segment 3 bases; nucleotides outside the gene matches: 5. The CDR3 contains 14 residues. CDR3 sequence: CASSPTGVDTEAFF. In DNA, the CDR3 is TGTGCCAGCAGCCCGACAGGGGTTGACACTGAAGCTTTCTTT.

J is TRBJ2-3 and V is TRBV18, with TRBD2 matching over 10 bases. V lost 3 bases and J lost 2; bases outside the gene matches: 2. The CDR3 runs to 15 residues. CDR1 KGHSH and CDR2 LQKENI come from the germline V gene. The CDR3 spells CASSPTSGFTDTQYF. The CDR3 nucleotides read TGTGCCAGCTCACCGACTAGCGGGTTCACAGATACGCAGTATTTT.

This clonotype was observed a handful of times. The CDR3 here is CASSVVGRSSYNEQFF. In DNA form, the CDR3 reads TGTGCCAGCAGCGTAGTCGGGAGAAGCTCCTACAATGAGCAGTTCTTC. The chain joins TRBV9 to TRBJ2-1; D is possibly TRBD2 (6 bases). V shed 0 bases and J shed 0 bases, with 10 bases lying between them. This CDR3 comprises 16 residues. The germline CDR1 and CDR2 sequences are SGDLS and YYNGEE.

CDR3 DNA sequence: TGTGCCAGCAGCTTCTGGCAGGGTGGTAAAGAGACCCAGTACTTC. As protein: CASSFWQGGKETQYF. The chain carries TRBV7-2 and TRBJ2-5, with D possibly being TRBD1 (5 bases). The CDR3 is made up of 15 amino acids. Germline assignment: CDR1 SGHTA and CDR2 FQGNSA. The V end was cut by 3 bases, the J end by 3 bases, with 14 bases between.

This clonotype showed up just a few times. The V call is TRBV10-3, the J call TRBJ2-3; 11 nucleotides match TRBD2. Germline CDR1 reads ENHRY; CDR2 reads SYGVKD. The CDR3 runs 14 residues. V shed 3 bases, J shed 6 bases, and the junction held 2 bases outside the gene matches. The CDR3 protein is CAISEGTSGDTQYF. The CDR3 DNA follows: TGTGCCATCAGTGAAGGGACTAGCGGTGATACGCAGTATTTT.

The table lists this clonotype with many counts. The rearrangement uses TRBV6-4 and TRBJ2-1; 12 bases match TRBD1. Germline V gives CDR1 MRHNA, CDR2 SNTAGT. The V and J ends lost 2 bases and 8 bases, in that order; junction bases with no gene match: 13. This CDR3 contains 18 residues. As DNA, the CDR3 is TGTGCCAGCAGTGACGGCCCCGGGACAGGGGGCGAAAAGGATGAGCAGTTCTTC. Encoded protein: CASSDGPGTGGEKDEQFF.

A few counts support this clonotype. V usage is TRBV4-3 and J usage is TRBJ1-1; 9 nucleotides line up with TRBD1. V shed 3 bases and J 3 bases; nucleotides not matched to a gene: 11. The CDR3 has 17 amino acids. Germline V gives CDR1 LGHNA, CDR2 YSLEER. The CDR3: CASSQSFGDREDTEAFF. CDR3 in DNA: TGCGCCAGCAGCCAGTCCTTCGGGGACAGGGAGGACACTGAAGCTTTCTTT.

This clonotype appeared a few times. The chain joins TRBV6-5 to TRBJ1-5; D is perhaps TRBD1 (6 bases). Trimming took off 2 bases at V and 4 bases at J, with 6 bases between the two ends. This CDR3 spans 13 amino acids. In germline, CDR1 is MNHEY, CDR2 SVGAGI. CDR3 amino acids: CASSYGQNQPQHF. Here the CDR3 DNA reads TGTGCCAGCAGTTACGGACAGAATCAGCCCCAGCATTTT.